This TCR beta chain was sequenced for a study of T-cell memory formation after mild COVID-19. The study, taken as a whole, reports: There were some responding clones in pre-infection memory, which suggested that cross-reactive memory had joined. Clones that contracted from day 15 to 85 had balanced CD4/CD8; later expanders were CD4+ biased. Contracting CD8+ clones were enriched in EMRA, CD4+ mainly in CM and EM.

5'RACE with constant-segment primers built TCRalpha and TCRbeta cDNA libraries with UMIs. TCRdb recomputed calls from the 5' RACE reads with MiXCR, one row per CDR3 protein. This sample has under 250,000 distinct CDR3 sequences, with roughly a tenth found just once. This clonotype was seen more than once but under ten times. Antigen: not known. The receptor's source is a man younger than 35 who had mild COVID-19 (a few samples of this study predate the infection). Cell type and time point are not known. Sequences were obtained from PBMCs or a T cell subset sorted from them (not recorded which).

The CDR3 DNA is TGCGCCAGCAGCTTGGCCACAGGGTCCAATAGTGCTTTCTTT. It codes for CASSLATGSNSAFF. The J gene is TRBJ1-1, the V gene TRBV5-1; tentatively, D is TRBD1 (6 bases). With 0 bases removed from V and 11 bases from J, the gap between germline ends came to 17 bases. Looked up from germline, CDR1 is SGHRS and CDR2 is YFSETQ. The length of the CDR3 is 14 residues.